The 30 T cell receptor beta chains listed next were all sequenced from one sample in a study of shared clonotypes between healthy human individuals. Measured with immunoSEQ multiplex PCR; TCRdb has only the in-frame clones, and not every one. This sample has around 2,000,000 clones, with about 95% found just once. CD45RO-negative, CCR7-selected cells formed the naive CD8 fraction, which excluded terminally differentiated effector memory CD45RA+ cells. The sample consisted of naive CD8+ T cells sorted from blood. These receptors were obtained from a man aged 18 to 29 in good health.

Worth noting for this clone: Other nucleotide sequences from this sample produce the same CDR3. In DNA form, the CDR3 reads TGTGCCTGGAGTGGTGGTTATAGCAATCAGCCCCAGCATTTT. Translation gives CAWSGGYSNQPQHF. The V call is TRBV30, the J call TRBJ1-5; D unclear. The CDR3 is 14 residues long. The V gene lost 1 base and the J gene lost 0 bases, with 7 bases spanning the gap. The germline V gene has CDR1 GTSNPN and CDR2 SVGIG (reference sequence).

This sequence joins TRBV7-8 and TRBJ1-2; perhaps TRBD1 as D (5 bases). Trimming shortened V by 0 bases and J by 0 bases, and 11 bases separated the two germline ends. Germline CDR1 and CDR2: SGHVS and FQNEAQ. The CDR3 loop spans 16 amino acids. CDR3 coding DNA: TGTGCCAGCAGCTTAGCGTTAGCAGGGACTAACTATGGCTACACCTTC. Protein sequence: CASSLALAGTNYGYTF.

The chain employs TRBV4-3 and TRBJ2-7; D is possibly TRBD1 (5 bases). This CDR3 region has 15 residues. Germline CDR1 LGHNA, CDR2 YSLEER. The ends were cut back, 1 base at V and 3 bases at J, with 13 bases in the middle. The DNA of the CDR3 is TGCGCCAGCAGCCAAGTATGGGGCCCAGACTACGAGCAGTACTTC. Its protein is CASSQVWGPDYEQYF.

The chain joins TRBV6-6 to TRBJ2-3; D perhaps matches TRBD2 (6 bases). Trimming removed 1 base at V and 6 bases at J, with 8 bases between. The CDR3 has 13 amino acids. Germline-derived CDR1 and CDR2 are MNHNY and SVGAGI (reference sequence). CDR3 region: CASSYFRGDTQYF. The CDR3 region has the DNA TGTGCCAGCAGTTACTTCCGGGGGGATACGCAGTATTTT.

The chain combines TRBV7-9 with TRBJ2-1, with TRBD2 matching 15 bases. CDR1 and CDR2 (germline): SEHNR, FQNEAQ (reference sequence). This CDR3 is 17 amino acids long. The junction had 10 bases not matched to a gene; V was cut back by 6 bases and J by 7 bases. The CDR3 here is CASSLPGTSGRHNEQFF. In DNA, the CDR3 is TGTGCCAGCAGTTTACCCGGGACTAGCGGGAGGCATAATGAGCAGTTCTTC.

This clone occurred once. The chain links TRBV5-6 to TRBJ2-7; a weak D match, TRBD1 (5 bases). Germline V CDR1 and CDR2: SGHDT, YYEEEE. Between the trimmed V and J ends, which lost 4 bases and 2 bases, there was a span of 7 bases. This CDR3 is 12 amino acids long. CDR3 protein: CASSRQPYEQYF. The CDR3 bases are TGTGCCAGCAGCCGACAGCCCTACGAGCAGTACTTC.

This rearrangement joins TRBV5-4 to TRBJ2-3; TRBD2 agrees at 7 bases. The junction had 6 bases not matched to a gene; V was cut back by 2 bases and J by 0 bases. The germline CDR1 and CDR2 sequences are SGHNT and YYREEE (reference sequence). The length of the CDR3 is 16 residues. CDR3 coding DNA: TGTGCCAGCAGCTTCTTAGCGGGCCGCAGCACAGATACGCAGTATTTT. As protein: CASSFLAGRSTDTQYF.

The chain uses TRBV27 and TRBJ2-3; the D gene is possibly TRBD2 (5 bases). The CDR3 consists of 15 residues. Germline CDR1 reads MNHEY; CDR2 reads SMNVEV (reference sequence). V was shortened by 2 bases and J by 6 bases, with 15 bases between the two germline ends. This CDR3 is CASSLGLGPVDTQYF. The CDR3 bases are TGTGCCAGCAGTTTAGGACTCGGACCCGTGGATACGCAGTATTTT.

Written as DNA, the CDR3 is TGCGCCAGCAGTGAGCCCCAAGCGGGAGGGACCCACGAGCAGTACTTC. Translated, it gives CASSEPQAGGTHEQYF. The rearrangement uses TRBV10-2 and TRBJ2-7, with 10 bases fitting TRBD2. Unmatched junction bases numbered 9, after V lost 2 bases and J lost 5 bases. Germline loops: CDR1 WSHSY, CDR2 SAAADI. The CDR3 length is 16 residues.

The chain combines TRBV27 with TRBJ2-2; 11 bases match TRBD1. Trimming cost V 8 bases and J 6 bases; bases outside gene matches: 5. The CDR3 spans 14 residues. Germline lookup yields CDR1 MNHEY and CDR2 SMNVEV (reference sequence). The CDR3 nucleotides read TGTGCCAGCTCCTGGACAGGGGGCGCCGGGGAGCTGTTTTTT. Translated: CASSWTGGAGELFF.

This clone was seen only once. The chain recombines TRBV7-9 with TRBJ2-7; D remains ambiguous. Trimming stripped 1 base from V and 6 bases from J, with 7 bases between. Germline V gene lookup returns CDR1 SEHNR and CDR2 FQNEAQ (reference sequence). The CDR3 spans 12 residues. The CDR3 protein is CASSLEELEQYF. The CDR3 DNA is TGTGCCAGCAGCTTAGAAGAACTCGAGCAGTACTTC.

V is TRBV6-1 and J is TRBJ2-7, with D tentatively TRBD1 or TRBD2 (5 bases each). This CDR3 has 11 amino acids. The V gene's germline CDR1 is MNHNS and CDR2 SASEGT. Trimming shortened V by 0 bases and J by 12 bases, and 9 bases separated the two germline ends. DNA of the CDR3: TGTGCCAGCAGTGAAGCGGGACGACTGTACTTC. This sequence encodes CASSEAGRLYF.

The J gene is TRBJ2-2, the V gene TRBV7-9; TRBD2 matches at 7 bases. CDR1 and CDR2 from the germline V gene are SEHNR and FQNEAQ (reference sequence). The CDR3 is made up of 13 amino acids. V lost 8 bases and J lost 0; bases outside the gene matches: 0. CDR3 region: CASGGANTGELFF. The CDR3, as DNA: TGTGCCAGCGGGGGGGCGAACACCGGGGAGCTGTTTTTT.

The CDR3: CASSLGTTSPLHF. The CDR3 DNA reads as TGTGCCAGCAGCCTTGGGACAACCTCACCCCTCCACTTT. The chain recombines TRBV27 with TRBJ1-6, with D maybe TRBD1 (6 bases). Germline V gives CDR1 MNHEY, CDR2 SMNVEV (reference sequence). V was clipped by 6 bases and J by 10 bases, with 13 bases between them. This CDR3 spans 13 amino acids.

The chain has TRBV28 and TRBJ2-5; D gene unclear. Per the germline V gene, CDR1 is MDHEN and CDR2 is SYDVKM. The CDR3 length is 13 residues. The ends were cut back, 4 bases at V and 3 bases at J, with 9 bases in the middle. This chain's CDR3 is CASSSSLEETQYF. As DNA, the CDR3 is TGTGCCAGCAGTTCCTCATTAGAAGAGACCCAGTACTTC.

The chain carries TRBV27 and TRBJ2-1; 10 bases match TRBD2. The length of the CDR3 is 18 residues. V dropped 2 bases and J dropped 6; count of bases not matched to a gene: 13. The germline V gene has CDR1 MNHEY and CDR2 SMNVEV (reference sequence). For the CDR3, the DNA is TGTGCCAGCAGTTTACCCCGACGCCTAGCGGGAGAAGGCAATGAGCAGTTCTTC. This sequence encodes CASSLPRRLAGEGNEQFF.

Details on this clone: Other DNA sequences of this sample code for an identical CDR3. The chain carries TRBV7-8 and TRBJ2-7, with 14 bases aligning to TRBD2. Trimming took 5 bases from V and 0 from J; bases not matched to a gene: 6. The CDR3 has 17 residues. Germline V gene data show CDR1 as SGHVS and CDR2 as FQNEAQ. DNA for the CDR3: TGTGCCAGCAGCCTGGGACTAGCGGGAGCCTCCTCCTACGAGCAGTACTTC. Amino acid sequence: CASSLGLAGASSYEQYF.

The chain is built from TRBV5-6 and TRBJ2-7; D may be TRBD1 or TRBD2 (7 bases each). V was shortened by 1 base and J by 2 bases, with 16 bases between the two germline ends. The CDR3 is 16 amino acids. The germline V gene has CDR1 SGHDT and CDR2 YYEEEE. The CDR3 DNA reads TGTGCCAGCAGCTTGCGTTGGGAGGGGGCGCCCTACGAGCAGTACTTC. As protein: CASSLRWEGAPYEQYF. The full variable domain, rest sourced from reference TRBV5-6 and TRBJ2-7, is DAGVTQSPTHLIKTRGQQVTLRCSPKSGHDTVSWYQQALGQGPQFIFQYYEEEERQRGNFPDRFSGHQFPNYSSELNVNALLLGDSALYLCASSLRWEGAPYEQYFGPGTRLTVT.

The genes are TRBV13 and TRBJ2-7; D not certain. CDR1 is PRHDT, CDR2 FYEKMQ, per germline (reference sequence). The CDR3 is 14 amino acids. Trimming took off 0 bases at V and 2 bases at J, with 8 bases between the two ends. This chain's CDR3 is CASSLGGTPYEQYF. CDR3 in DNA: TGTGCCAGCAGCTTAGGGGGAACCCCCTACGAGCAGTACTTC. Combining the CDR3 with reference TRBV13 and TRBJ2-7 gives the whole variable domain AAGVIQSPRHLIKEKRETATLKCYPIPRHDTVYWYQQGPGQDPQFLISFYEKMQSDKGSIPDRFSAQQFSDYHSELNMSSLELGDSALYFCASSLGGTPYEQYFGPGTRLTVT.

Remarks on this clone: Distinct nucleotide sequences in the sample also encode this CDR3. The chain uses TRBV19 and TRBJ2-7, with 13 positions matching TRBD2. Per germline, CDR1 LNHDA and CDR2 SQIVND (reference sequence). The trim removed 6 bases at V and 4 bases at J, leaving 0 bases unmatched. The CDR3 length is 13 residues. DNA for the CDR3: TGTGCCAGTAGACTAGCGGGAGGGTACGAGCAGTACTTC. This encodes CASRLAGGYEQYF.

This chain links TRBV11-2 with TRBJ2-1; the match to TRBD2 covers 7 bases. With 1 base clipped from V and 8 bases from J, the junction kept 14 bases outside the gene matches. The CDR3 extends over 17 amino acids. Germline V gene lookup returns CDR1 SGHAT and CDR2 FQNNGV. CDR3 amino acids: CASSLGPTSVGRDEQFF. In DNA form, the CDR3 reads TGTGCCAGCAGCTTAGGACCCACTAGCGTAGGGCGGGATGAGCAGTTCTTC.

About this clone itself: Different DNA sequences within this sample yield the same CDR3. CDR3 region: CASSNPPGEQYF. The CDR3 nucleotides read TGTGCCAGTAGTAACCCCCCCGGCGAGCAGTACTTC. V gene TRBV19 combines with J gene TRBJ2-7; D not certain. The V gene lost 4 bases and the J gene lost 6 bases, with 10 bases spanning the gap. The CDR3 has 12 amino acids. Germline-derived CDR1 and CDR2 are LNHDA and SQIVND (reference sequence).

The genes are TRBV27 and TRBJ1-4; the match to TRBD1 covers 7 bases. The CDR3 has 16 amino acids. Germline V lookup: CDR1 MNHEY, CDR2 SMNVEV (reference sequence). J was trimmed by 5 bases and V by 5 bases; bases with no gene match: 11. The CDR3 DNA is TGTGCCAGCAGTACTCTTTACGGGACAGCAAATGAAAAACTGTTTTTT. Translating gives CASSTLYGTANEKLFF.

The genes are TRBV6-6 and TRBJ1-1; weak D call: TRBD1 (5 bases). Germline V gene lookup returns CDR1 MNHNY and CDR2 SVGAGI (reference sequence). The CDR3 totals 14 residues. Trimming removed 4 bases at V and 2 bases at J, with 11 bases between. CDR3 protein: CASSSGFGNTEAFF. The CDR3 region has the DNA TGTGCCAGCAGTTCAGGGTTCGGAAACACTGAAGCTTTCTTT.

The chain carries TRBV9 and TRBJ1-5; a weak D match, TRBD1 (6 bases). The length of the CDR3 is 14 residues. Germline values: CDR1 SGDLS, CDR2 YYNGEE. Trimming left V 4 bases short and J 3 bases short, with 11 bases between. CDR3 in DNA: TGTGCCAGCAGCCGTGGGACAATCAATCAGCCCCAGCATTTT. It is translated as CASSRGTINQPQHF.

The chain joins TRBV15 to TRBJ1-5, with D possibly TRBD1 on 5 matching bases. The germline V gene has CDR1 LNHNV and CDR2 YYDKDF (reference sequence). V was cut by 4 bases and J by 6 bases, with 16 bases left in between. The CDR3 sequence is 15 residues long. CDR3: CATSTSVGTGQPQHF. CDR3 coding DNA: TGTGCCACCAGCACCAGCGTCGGAACAGGTCAGCCCCAGCATTTT. Full variable domain (remainder filled in from reference TRBV15 and TRBJ1-5): DAMVIQNPRYQVTQFGKPVTLSCSQTLNHNVMYWYQQKSSQAPKLLFHYYDKDFNNEADTPDNFQSRRPNTSFCFLDIRSPGLGDTAMYLCATSTSVGTGQPQHFGDGTRLSIL.

The chain links TRBV6-5 to TRBJ1-2; tentative D call: TRBD1 (6 bases). V gave up 4 bases and J gave up 6 bases, with 12 bases separating them. CDR1 is MNHEY, CDR2 SVGAGI, per germline. The CDR3 has 13 residues. The CDR3 here is CASSFVTGDGYTF. The CDR3 DNA follows: TGTGCCAGCAGTTTTGTGACAGGAGATGGCTACACCTTC.

The chain joins TRBV10-3 to TRBJ1-2; D unclear. Germline lookup yields CDR1 ENHRY and CDR2 SYGVKD. The CDR3 runs to 15 residues. Trimming removed 1 base from V and 0 bases from J, with 9 bases in between. CDR3 bases: TGTGCCATCAGTGAGTGGACTACGCCTAACTATGGCTACACCTTC. Translation: CAISEWTTPNYGYTF.

This sequence joins TRBV7-2 and TRBJ2-7; the D gene is possibly TRBD1 (6 bases). Trimming took 7 bases from V and 7 from J, leaving 17 bases between them. CDR1 is SGHTA and CDR2 is FQGNSA in the germline V gene. This CDR3 has 13 residues. CDR3 DNA sequence: TGTGCCAGCACCGTAGCTGGGGGCTGGGAGCAGTACTTC. This sequence encodes CASTVAGGWEQYF.

CDR3 DNA sequence: TGCGCCAGCAGCCATCCCACTAGCGGGGTATCCTACAATGAGCAGTTCTTC. It codes for CASSHPTSGVSYNEQFF. The J gene is TRBJ2-1, the V gene TRBV4-1, with 10 positions matching TRBD2. CDR3 size: 17 residues. Germline V gene data show CDR1 as MGHRA and CDR2 as YSYEKL. V shed 3 bases and J 1 base; nucleotides not matched to a gene: 6.